A selection of T cell receptor beta chains follows, all from one sample in a study of Graves' ophthalmopathy and Graves' hyperthyroidism. MiXCR, applied by TCRdb to the multiplex PCR reads, yields one record per CDR3 protein. The table shows over a million distinct CDR3 sequences, with about 36% occurring only once. The sample consisted of peripheral blood or thyroid tissue (not recorded which). Receptors originate from an adult man with Graves' hyperthyroidism. CDR3s leave out the opening cysteine and the closing phenylalanine or tryptophan.

v_call cdr3_aa
TRBV7-9 ASSFPSPAGETQY
TRBV29-1 SVPRDSDGYQPQH
TRBV7-2 ASSPQGQPTGELF
TRBV2 ASQNTVGYEKLF
TRBV19 ASSSQGTVNTEAF
TRBV10-3 ATRYGVGYGYT
TRBV25-1 ASSQEMAGYNSPLH
TRBV10-2 ASKGWAQNTEAF
TRBV10-3 AITRGRGYT
TRBV5-1 ASSLDLLVTTGELF
TRBV11-2 ASSLSPLPQQY
TRBV9 ASSVAMGGSPLH
TRBV20-1 SARKWGKWTGGRYGYT
TRBV19 ASRRDRNTEAF
TRBV7-2 ASSHTAPGQVNQPQH
TRBV6-5 ASSRVSPKDQPQH
TRBV19 ASRTAAEAF
TRBV6-5 ASVHGGNTGELF
TRBV4-3 ASSLHRGLGQPQH
TRBV10-3 AIRGTAEPQH
TRBV5-5 ASSLAPGQSANYGYT
TRBV2 ASSEIVSYEQY
TRBV20-1 SAGRGAITEAF
TRBV7-9 ASSLGRGASPEAF
TRBV10-3 ASSPIPGQYSPLH
TRBV12-3/TRBV12-4 ASTNPSGTGDYEQY
TRBV5-1 ASKRSMNTEAF
TRBV4-2 ASSQQVEETQY
TRBV19 HHRGTQY
TRBV4-1 ASSQTRAGSPYEQY
TRBV12-3/TRBV12-4 ASSPQGIVEKLF
TRBV24-1 ATSDSDRGFAGELF
TRBV20-1 SASDVLDQPQH
TRBV5-1 ASSPGAPLAAGNTGELF
TRBV19 ASSTSGALPYGYT
TRBV7-9 ASSPILAGVTSTGELF
TRBV7-9 ASSHRDSYNSPLH
TRBV14 ASSPTGFEAF
TRBV7-2 ASSARTGNAEQY
TRBV9 ASSEGGGQDNQPQH
TRBV10-3 AISPDRTDSPLH
TRBV19 VSVGGATGETQY
TRBV7-3 ASSLDGLAYYEQY
TRBV7-6 ASSLAAGPGLPWANVLT
TRBV10-1 ASSEQGLMNTEAF
TRBV14 ATSRQWGTGTEAF
TRBV10-2 ASSEPGGRGETQY